This T cell receptor beta chain comes out of a study of metastatic and nonmetastatic thyroid tumors. Overall study: Across blood and tumor or nodule tissue, repertoires from malignant and benign thyroid patients were compared with one another. Findings and caveats of the study: Reports indicated that malignant thyroid tumors showed significantly higher TCR beta diversity than benign nodules did, in blood and tumor.

Thyroid surgery was preceded by no treatment in any patient. Note on this clone: Antigen unknown.

Original processing methods: A classifier of distant metastasis in papillary thyroid cancer was built from CDR3 differences (across clinicopathological groups). TCRdb re-called clones from the PCR reads using MiXCR. None of the V and J calls come from the authors' own analysis; TCRdb made them. The data show some 30,000 clones, with just under 30% seen just once and 30% held by the top ten. The specimen was blood. The sequence derives from a female donor with papillary thyroid cancer or a benign thyroid nodule (not recorded which). Some clones in this sample may be carry-over from other donors' samples.

CDR3 residues: CASSSVTGRNSPLHF. The CDR3 DNA follows: TGTGCCAGCAGCTCCGTCACAGGGAGGAATTCACCCCTCCACTTT. This chain connects TRBV11-2 to TRBJ1-6; D possibly corresponds to TRBD1 (6 bases). Per the germline V gene, CDR1 is SGHAT and CDR2 is FQNNGV. Trimming stripped 4 bases from V and 7 bases from J, with 14 bases between. This CDR3 is 15 amino acids long. The complete variable domain, with remaining parts taken from reference TRBV11-2 and TRBJ1-6, reads EAGVAQSPRYKIIEKRQSVAFWCNPISGHATLYWYQQILGQGPKLLIQFQNNGVVDDSQLPKDRFSAERLKGVDSTLKIQPAKLEDSAVYLCASSSVTGRNSPLHFGNGTRLTVT.